These 4 T cell receptor beta chains share one sample of origin, sequenced in a study of shared clonotypes between healthy human individuals. Produced via immunoSEQ multiplex PCR; TCRdb's table is partial and in-frame only. This sample yields 980,000 or so clones, of which 76% are seen a single time; about 1.5% belongs to the top ten. The sequencing sample was made of memory CD4+ T cells sorted from blood. Subset in this sample: CD45RA-negative fraction. The receptor source for this set is a man younger than 30 in good health.

The chain has TRBV6-6 and TRBJ2-3; D unresolved. The germline CDR1 and CDR2 sequences are MNHNY and SVGAGI (reference sequence). The CDR3 length is 14 residues. V was shortened by 0 bases and J by 2 bases, with 6 bases between the two germline ends. This CDR3 is CASSYSQYTDTQYF. For the CDR3, the DNA is TGTGCCAGCAGTTACTCACAGTACACAGATACGCAGTATTTT.

The V and J genes are TRBV27 and TRBJ2-1; weak D call: TRBD2 (6 bases). The CDR3 covers 15 residues. The V and J ends lost 7 bases and 4 bases respectively, with 17 bases between them. Germline CDR1 is MNHEY and CDR2 is SMNVEV (reference sequence). The CDR3 loop reads CASTSGLAQYNEQFF. The CDR3 region has the DNA TGTGCCAGCACAAGCGGGCTAGCGCAATACAATGAGCAGTTCTTC.

As for this clone: Different DNA sequences within this sample yield the same CDR3. The chain combines TRBV18 with TRBJ2-7; no reliable D call. CDR3 length: 12 amino acids. Trimming pared 3 bases from V and 5 bases from J, leaving 8 bases between. Germline V gives CDR1 KGHSH, CDR2 LQKENI. The CDR3 region has the DNA TGTGCCAGCTCACCCTCTAGGGACGAGCAGTACTTC. It yields the protein CASSPSRDEQYF.

This chain's CDR3 is CASSFLIAGYGYTF. CDR3 DNA: TGTGCCAGCAGCTTCCTTATTGCGGGCTATGGCTACACCTTC. This chain connects TRBV5-8 to TRBJ1-2; D uncertain. Trimming stripped 2 bases from V and 4 bases from J, with 12 bases between. The germline gives CDR1 SGHTS, CDR2 YDEGEE. This CDR3 spans 14 amino acids.